The 21 T cell receptor beta chains below were found in one sample sequenced in a study of blood T cell repertoires in COVID-19 (dated by TCRdb to 2019 to 2021). Receptor amplification or capture employed the immunoSEQ multiplex PCR assay. The table comes from immuneACCESS by way of TCRdb, which keeps in-frame sequences with V and J called. Part of the clones is missing from these tables; in studies checked, under half for an unresolved V gene and the rest for unknown reasons. Recorded for this sample are about 310,000 clones; nearly 90% of them occurred a single time. The ten largest make up over 8.5% of the sample. What was sequenced was PBMCs or T cells enriched from blood (not recorded which). The receptors were sampled from a woman in her 30s who had recovered from COVID-19.

J is TRBJ1-4 and V is TRBV28; TRBD1 agrees at 7 bases. V was pared by 3 bases and J by 8 bases, with 15 bases of the junction left unmatched. CDR3 length equals 17 residues. Germline V lookup: CDR1 MDHEN, CDR2 SYDVKM. The CDR3: CASSFTLSGTEIEKLFF. CDR3 nucleotide sequence: TGTGCCAGCAGTTTTACCCTTTCCGGGACAGAAATAGAAAAACTGTTTTTT.

The rearrangement uses TRBV7-9 and TRBJ1-1, with TRBD1 matching 9 bases. The CDR3 consists of 15 residues. V was clipped by 8 bases and J by 2 bases; unmatched bases: 9. Germline V CDR1 and CDR2: SEHNR, FQNEAQ (reference sequence). The CDR3 DNA is TGTGCCAGCCCGGGAGGAACAGGGGGCAACACTGAAGCTTTCTTT. It is translated as CASPGGTGGNTEAFF.

V is TRBV4-2 and J is TRBJ1-3, with D perhaps TRBD1 (5 bases). The CDR3 totals 18 residues. The ends were cut back, 4 bases at V and 0 bases at J, with 19 bases in the middle. Germline CDR1 and CDR2: LGHNA and YNFKEQ. The CDR3 DNA follows: TGTGCCAGCAGCCCAGAGGGGCTATGGGGTCGCTCTGGAAACACCATATATTTT. Translation gives CASSPEGLWGRSGNTIYF.

V is TRBV5-1 and J is TRBJ1-1; 9 bases map to TRBD1. The CDR3 is made up of 15 amino acids. Germline lookup yields CDR1 SGHRS and CDR2 YFSETQ. Trimming cost V 5 bases and J 6 bases; bases outside gene matches: 11. Here the CDR3 DNA reads TGCGCCAGCAGTCTGGGGACAGGGTTCTTCTCTGAAGCTTTCTTT. Translation gives CASSLGTGFFSEAFF. Drawing the rest from reference TRBV5-1 and TRBJ1-1, the complete variable domain is KAGVTQTPRYLIKTRGQQVTLSCSPISGHRSVSWYQQTPGQGLQFLFEYFSETQRNKGNFPGRFSGRQFSNSRSEMNVSTLELGDSALYLCASSLGTGFFSEAFFGQGTRLTVV.

The chain recombines TRBV11-2 with TRBJ2-7, with 14 bases identical to TRBD2. The length of the CDR3 is 17 residues. With V trimmed by 0 bases and J by 0 bases, 1 base remained unmatched. Germline V gene sequence: CDR1 SGHAT, CDR2 FQNNGV. The CDR3 region has the DNA TGTGCCAGCAGCTTAGAAGGGACTAGCGGGAGCTCCTACGAGCAGTACTTC. It encodes CASSLEGTSGSSYEQYF.

The chain recombines TRBV15 with TRBJ2-3, with no clear D. Germline CDR1 LNHNV, CDR2 YYDKDF (reference sequence). CDR3 length: 16 amino acids. The V and J ends lost 2 bases and 4 bases respectively, with 16 bases between them. This CDR3 is CATSRRQVNGPDTQYF. CDR3 sequence (DNA): TGTGCCACCAGCAGACGCCAGGTCAACGGCCCAGATACGCAGTATTTT.

V and J are TRBV5-1 and TRBJ2-7, with 13 bases lining up with TRBD2. The CDR3 contains 18 residues. Germline V gene data show CDR1 as SGHRS and CDR2 as YFSETQ. The J segment lost 0 bases and the V segment lost 7 bases, leaving 13 bases of the junction unmatched. The CDR3 nucleotides are TGCGCCAGCCGATTATGGCTCAGGACTAGCGGGGGCTCCTACGAGCAGTACTTC. Translating it yields CASRLWLRTSGGSYEQYF.

The J gene is TRBJ2-3, the V gene TRBV28, with no clear D. The germline gives CDR1 MDHEN, CDR2 SYDVKM. The CDR3 spans 15 residues. Trimming left V 5 bases short and J 0 bases short, with 12 bases between. The CDR3 reads CASSLPIGSTDTQYF. The DNA for the CDR3 is TGTGCCAGCAGTCTACCAATTGGTAGCACAGATACGCAGTATTTT.

The V and J genes are TRBV27 and TRBJ2-7; unclear D gene. The CDR3 extends over 12 amino acids. Germline V gene lookup returns CDR1 MNHEY and CDR2 SMNVEV (reference sequence). V was clipped by 5 bases and J by 4 bases, with 9 bases between them. The DNA for the CDR3 is TGTGCCAGCAGTCCGAGCAAATACGAGCAGTACTTC. This codes for CASSPSKYEQYF.

This clone was observed once. The rearrangement links TRBV7-2 to TRBJ1-5, with 8 bases aligning to TRBD1. This CDR3 is built from 14 residues. Germline V gene sequence: CDR1 SGHTA, CDR2 FQGNSA. Trimming took 2 bases from V and 7 from J; bases not matched to a gene: 4. The CDR3 DNA is TGTGCCAGCAGCTTACGGACAGGGAACCAGCCCCAGCATTTT. Translation: CASSLRTGNQPQHF.

The chain combines TRBV5-1 with TRBJ2-3, with TRBD2 matching over 13 bases. V trimming: 4 bases; J trimming: 0 bases; junction bases outside the gene matches: 8. Germline V gene sequence: CDR1 SGHRS, CDR2 YFSETQ. The CDR3 covers 18 residues. The CDR3 DNA reads as TGCGCCAGCAGCCCCGGGACTAGCGGGGCACAAAGCACAGATACGCAGTATTTT. Translating gives CASSPGTSGAQSTDTQYF.

The chain links TRBV13 to TRBJ2-1, with 14 positions matching TRBD2. The CDR3 is made up of 16 amino acids. J was trimmed by 8 bases and V by 5 bases; bases with no gene match: 8. The germline gives CDR1 PRHDT, CDR2 FYEKMQ (reference sequence). The CDR3 protein is CASSPLGLAGVDEQFF. The CDR3 DNA follows: TGTGCCAGCAGCCCCTTGGGACTAGCGGGAGTCGATGAGCAGTTCTTC.

In this sample, this clone turned up once. The V gene is TRBV20-1, the J gene TRBJ2-3, with unresolved D. The germline gives CDR1 DFQATT, CDR2 SNEGSKA (reference sequence). The V end lost 3 bases, the J end lost 15 bases, and 25 bases lay between the germline ends. CDR3 size: 14 residues. The CDR3 sequence: CSASSLVPEDLQYF. The CDR3 nucleotides read TGCAGTGCTAGTTCACTGGTTCCCGAGGATTTGCAATATTTT.

The chain links TRBV15 to TRBJ2-7, with D possibly TRBD1 on 5 matching bases. Germline assignment: CDR1 LNHNV and CDR2 YYDKDF (reference sequence). Between the trimmed V and J ends, which lost 3 bases and 2 bases, there was a span of 14 bases. CDR3 length: 15 amino acids. In DNA, the CDR3 is TGTGCCACCAGCAGTGGGGCGGACCCCGCCTACGAGCAGTACTTC. It yields the protein CATSSGADPAYEQYF. The full variable domain, in which reference TRBV15 and TRBJ2-7 provide the parts outside the CDR3, is DAMVIQNPRYQVTQFGKPVTLSCSQTLNHNVMYWYQQKSSQAPKLLFHYYDKDFNNEADTPDNFQSRRPNTSFCFLDIRSPGLGDTAMYLCATSSGADPAYEQYFGPGTRLTVT.

The chain is built from TRBV6-5 and TRBJ2-3; TRBD2 might be the D (7 bases). CDR1 is MNHEY, CDR2 SVGAGI, per germline. V was cut by 5 bases and J by 9 bases, with 18 bases left in between. This CDR3 has 14 residues. CDR3 protein: CASSRGRGAATQYF. Written as DNA, the CDR3 is TGTGCCAGCAGTCGCGGTCGGGGGGCAGCGACGCAGTATTTT.

The chain employs TRBV29-1 and TRBJ1-2, with D maybe TRBD1 (5 bases). This CDR3 contains 16 residues. Germline loops: CDR1 SQVTM, CDR2 ANQGSEA. V was clipped by 0 bases and J by 2 bases, with 16 bases between them. CDR3 in amino acids: CSVEELGGRVNYGYTF. CDR3 sequence (DNA): TGCAGCGTTGAAGAGCTTGGTGGCAGGGTAAACTATGGCTACACCTTC.

This chain's CDR3 is CATSDSQGNYGYTF. The CDR3 region has the DNA TGTGCCACCAGTGATTCACAGGGTAACTATGGCTACACCTTC. This rearrangement joins TRBV24-1 to TRBJ1-2; perhaps TRBD1 as D (6 bases). The CDR3 contains 14 residues. CDR1 and CDR2 from the germline V gene are KGHDR and SFDVKD. V was trimmed by 2 bases and J by 1 base, leaving 7 bases between them.

This chain links TRBV2 with TRBJ2-7, with unresolved D. The V end lost 2 bases, the J end lost 1 base, and 3 bases lay between the germline ends. In germline, CDR1 is SNHLY, CDR2 FYNNEI. The CDR3 runs 12 residues. CDR3 amino acids: CASSEYSYEQYF. CDR3 DNA: TGTGCCAGCAGTGAATATTCCTACGAGCAGTACTTC. Combining the CDR3 with reference TRBV2 and TRBJ2-7 gives the whole variable domain EPEVTQTPSHQVTQMGQEVILRCVPISNHLYFYWYRQILGQKVEFLVSFYNNEISEKSEIFDDQFSVERPDGSNFTLKIRSTKLEDSAMYFCASSEYSYEQYFGPGTRLTVT.

CDR3 sequence: CASSQILGAAGYTF. The CDR3 DNA is TGTGCCAGCAGTCAGATCTTAGGGGCAGCTGGCTACACCTTC. This chain joins TRBV28 and TRBJ1-2; TRBD1 might be the D (5 bases). V was clipped by 5 bases and J by 7 bases, with 17 bases between them. Germline CDR1 is MDHEN and CDR2 is SYDVKM. The CDR3 runs to 14 residues.

This chain links TRBV9 with TRBJ1-1; 9 nucleotides agree with TRBD1. V lost 2 bases and J lost 4; bases outside the gene matches: 3. The CDR3 runs 14 residues. Germline V gene data show CDR1 as SGDLS and CDR2 as YYNGEE. This chain's CDR3 is CASSVLDRGTEAFF. DNA of the CDR3: TGTGCCAGCAGCGTCTTGGACAGGGGCACTGAAGCTTTCTTT.

This rearrangement joins TRBV11-2 to TRBJ2-7; the D gene is possibly TRBD2 (5 bases). CDR1 and CDR2 (germline): SGHAT, FQNNGV. The CDR3 is made up of 15 amino acids. V lost 4 bases to trimming and J lost 0 bases, with 13 bases between them. The CDR3 DNA reads as TGTGCCAGCAGCTCAAACAGCGGATACTCCTACGAGCAGTACTTC. Translating gives CASSSNSGYSYEQYF.